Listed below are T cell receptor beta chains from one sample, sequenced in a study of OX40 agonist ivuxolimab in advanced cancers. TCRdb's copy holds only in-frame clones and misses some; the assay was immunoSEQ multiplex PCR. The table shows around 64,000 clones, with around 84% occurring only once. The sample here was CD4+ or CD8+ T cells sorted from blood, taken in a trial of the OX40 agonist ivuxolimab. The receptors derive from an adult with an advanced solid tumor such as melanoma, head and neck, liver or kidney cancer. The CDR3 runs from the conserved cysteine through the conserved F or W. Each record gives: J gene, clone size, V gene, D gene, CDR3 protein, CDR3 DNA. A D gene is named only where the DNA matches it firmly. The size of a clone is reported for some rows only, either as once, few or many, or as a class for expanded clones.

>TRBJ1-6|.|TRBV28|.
CASKGGDDIDSPLHF
TGTGCCAGCAAGGGGGGGGACGATATAGATTCACCCCTCCACTTT
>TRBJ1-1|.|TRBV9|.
CASSAYRDNTEAFF
TGTGCCAGCAGCGCGTACAGGGACAACACTGAAGCTTTCTTT
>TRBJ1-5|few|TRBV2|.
CASSEQQPANQPQHF
TGTGCCAGCAGTGAACAGCAGCCTGCTAATCAGCCCCAGCATTTT
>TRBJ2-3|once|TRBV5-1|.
CASSLALSHTDTQYF
TGCGCCAGCAGCTTGGCGCTCAGCCACACAGATACGCAGTATTTT
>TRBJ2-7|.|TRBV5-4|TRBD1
CASSLAVQGADEQYF
TGTGCCAGCAGCTTGGCCGTTCAGGGGGCCGACGAGCAGTACTTC
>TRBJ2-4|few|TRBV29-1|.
CSVGDGAKNIQYF
TGCAGCGTTGGGGATGGGGCCAAAAACATTCAGTACTTC
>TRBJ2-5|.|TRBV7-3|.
CASSQQGQPQETQYF
TGTGCCAGCAGCCAACAGGGTCAACCTCAAGAGACCCAGTACTTC
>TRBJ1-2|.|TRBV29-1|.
CSGTDGTNYGYTF
TGCAGCGGAACCGACGGGACAAACTATGGCTACACCTTC
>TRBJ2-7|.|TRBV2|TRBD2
CASNRGGSPPYEQYF
TGTGCCAGCAACCGTGGCGGGAGTCCCCCCTACGAGCAGTACTTC
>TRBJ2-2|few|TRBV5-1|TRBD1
CASSRRTGTGELFF
TGCGCCAGCAGCCGAAGGACAGGCACCGGGGAGCTGTTTTTT
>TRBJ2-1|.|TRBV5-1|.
CASSLNSYNEQFF
TGCGCCAGCAGCTTGAACTCCTACAATGAGCAGTTCTTC
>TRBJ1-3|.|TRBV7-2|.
CASSLTAAASGNTIYF
TGTGCCAGCAGCTTAACCGCCGCCGCCTCTGGAAACACCATATATTTT
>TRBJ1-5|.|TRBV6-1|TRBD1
CATDMTGSQPQHF
TGTGCCACCGATATGACAGGGTCTCAGCCCCAGCATTTT
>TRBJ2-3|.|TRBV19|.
CASMDAGSQGSTSTDTQYF
TGTGCCAGTATGGACGCAGGGTCCCAGGGCTCAACTAGCACAGATACGCAGTATTTT
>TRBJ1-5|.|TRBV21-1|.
CASSSGGGQPQHF
TGTGCCAGCAGCTCAGGGGGCGGTCAGCCCCAGCATTTT